A single sample is the source of the 13 T cell receptor beta chains below, sequenced in a study of OX40 agonist ivuxolimab in advanced cancers. The table came from immunoSEQ multiplex PCR; TCRdb's copy has only in-frame clones and leaves some out. Among 100,000 or so clones listed, roughly 90% were seen once. The specimen was CD4+ or CD8+ T cells sorted from blood, collected in a trial of the OX40 agonist ivuxolimab. These receptors were taken from an adult with an advanced solid tumor such as melanoma, head and neck, liver or kidney cancer.

This chain joins TRBV6-5 and TRBJ2-2; D might be TRBD1 (6 bases). CDR1 MNHEY and CDR2 SVGAGI come from the germline V gene. The CDR3 sequence is 13 residues long. Trimming pared 4 bases from V and 6 bases from J, leaving 9 bases between. CDR3 in amino acids: CASSFAGAGELFF. CDR3 nucleotide sequence: TGTGCCAGCAGTTTCGCAGGGGCCGGGGAGCTGTTTTTT.

The chain recombines TRBV27 with TRBJ1-2, with D unresolved. The CDR3 runs to 14 residues. Per germline, CDR1 MNHEY and CDR2 SMNVEV (reference sequence). Trimming pared 5 bases from V and 4 bases from J, leaving 14 bases between. The CDR3 region is CASSHTSAPYGYTF. CDR3 sequence (DNA): TGTGCCAGCAGTCACACATCGGCCCCCTATGGCTACACCTTC.

The chain links TRBV25-1 to TRBJ1-1, with D possibly being TRBD1 (6 bases). This CDR3 comprises 15 residues. V lost 2 bases to trimming and J lost 5 bases, with 15 bases between them. The germline gives CDR1 MGHDK, CDR2 SYGVNS. For the CDR3, the DNA is TGTGCCAGCAGTGAAGGGGCGGGGGCAATGACTGAAGCTTTCTTT. Translating it yields CASSEGAGAMTEAFF.

The chain employs TRBV19 and TRBJ1-2; D is ambiguous. CDR3 length equals 11 residues. The germline V gene has CDR1 LNHDA and CDR2 SQIVND (reference sequence). With 7 bases removed from V and 3 bases from J, the gap between germline ends came to 6 bases. The CDR3 spells CASTADYGYTF. DNA for the CDR3: TGTGCCAGTACGGCTGACTATGGCTACACCTTC.

This clone was seen only once. V usage is TRBV7-2 and J usage is TRBJ2-2, with 9 positions matching TRBD2. The CDR3 spans 15 residues. V dropped 5 bases and J dropped 1; count of bases not matched to a gene: 2. Germline assignment: CDR1 SGHTA and CDR2 FQGNSA. The CDR3: CASSLSGRNTGELFF. CDR3 DNA: TGTGCCAGCAGCCTTAGCGGGAGGAACACCGGGGAGCTGTTTTTT.

The chain uses TRBV12-5 and TRBJ1-2; TRBD1 is a possible D gene (5 bases). Germline V CDR1 and CDR2: LGHNT, FRNRAP. The V and J ends lost 6 bases and 8 bases respectively, with 19 bases between them. The CDR3 covers 14 residues. The CDR3 reads CASGRAGTPGGYTF. The CDR3 nucleotides are TGTGCTAGTGGCCGCGCCGGGACCCCGGGAGGCTACACCTTC.

There are a few counts of this clone. The chain joins TRBV10-2 to TRBJ2-2; D gene unclear. Deletions cut 4 bases from V and 0 bases from J, with 9 bases between. Germline CDR1 reads WSHSY; CDR2 reads SAAADI. The CDR3 length is 15 residues. CDR3 in amino acids: CASSVAQANTGELFF. CDR3 coding DNA: TGCGCCAGCAGTGTGGCTCAGGCGAACACCGGGGAGCTGTTTTTT.

V is TRBV15 and J is TRBJ1-3; D possibly corresponds to TRBD1 (6 bases). The CDR3 is 17 residues long. V lost 4 bases and J lost 0, with 16 bases in between. Germline-derived CDR1 and CDR2 are LNHNV and YYDKDF (reference sequence). The CDR3 protein is CATSISTTGNSGNTIYF. The CDR3, as DNA: TGTGCCACCAGCATCTCAACTACAGGGAACTCTGGAAACACCATATATTTT.

The chain employs TRBV30 and TRBJ1-2; D unresolved. V was trimmed by 0 bases and J by 4 bases, leaving 9 bases between them. The CDR3 has 13 residues. Germline loops: CDR1 GTSNPN, CDR2 SVGIG (reference sequence). CDR3 nucleotide sequence: TGTGCCTGGAGTGTAAGGCTCGCCTATGGCTACACCTTC. This sequence encodes CAWSVRLAYGYTF.

V is TRBV5-4 and J is TRBJ1-5; 9 bases align to TRBD1. This CDR3 comprises 14 residues. The V gene end was trimmed by 8 bases and the J gene end by 6 bases; junction bases not matched to a gene: 9. The germline V gene has CDR1 SGHNT and CDR2 YYREEE (reference sequence). The CDR3 coding sequence is TGTGCCAGAACCCCGGGACAGGGCTGTCAGCCCCAGCATTTT. This sequence encodes CARTPGQGCQPQHF.

The rearrangement links TRBV19 to TRBJ2-3; D gene uncertain. CDR1 and CDR2 from the germline V gene are LNHDA and SQIVND (reference sequence). The CDR3 is made up of 12 amino acids. Trimming removed 3 bases from V and 3 bases from J, with 4 bases in between. CDR3: CASSMGTDTQYF. For the CDR3, the DNA is TGTGCCAGTAGTATGGGGACAGATACGCAGTATTTT.

The V and J genes are TRBV4-1 and TRBJ2-7; D gene unclear. Germline loops: CDR1 MGHRA, CDR2 YSYEKL. The CDR3 is 13 residues long. V was pared by 1 base and J by 5 bases, with 9 bases between. This chain's CDR3 is CASSQVGENEQYF. The CDR3 DNA reads as TGCGCCAGCAGCCAAGTTGGGGAAAACGAGCAGTACTTC.

The gene calls are TRBV5-5 and TRBJ2-7; 11 nucleotides align to TRBD2. Germline-derived CDR1 and CDR2 are SGHKS and YYEKEE (reference sequence). The CDR3 spans 14 residues. Losses at the gene ends were 4 bases for V and 4 bases for J; bases not matched to a gene: 4. This CDR3 is CASSIAGGRYEQYF. The CDR3 bases are TGTGCCAGCAGCATAGCGGGGGGGAGGTACGAGCAGTACTTC.